A selection of T cell receptor beta chains follows, all from one sample in a study of blood T cell repertoires in COVID-19. The assay was immunoSEQ multiplex PCR, and TCRdb's table has in-frame clones only and misses some. The sample has some 210,000 clones; about 93% are singletons. The sample consisted of peripheral blood. The source of these receptors is a man aged 55 to 70 with COVID-19, enrolled during active disease. Both conserved end residues are part of each CDR3. The D gene is left open where the match is weak. Clone size appears in some rows only: once, few, many, or a class for an expanded clone.

j_call,d_call,clone_size,v_call,cdr3_aa,cdr3_nt
TRBJ2-7,NA,NA,TRBV28,CASTSSGSGTSYEQYF,TGTGCCAGCACGAGTTCAGGGTCTGGAACCTCCTACGAGCAGTACTTC
TRBJ1-2,NA,NA,TRBV5-1,CASSLGATNYGYTF,TGCGCCAGCAGCTTAGGGGCTACTAACTATGGCTACACCTTC
TRBJ2-7,TRBD1,NA,TRBV5-8,CASSLGIIRGRLGEQYF,TGTGCCAGCAGCTTGGGGATTATCAGGGGGCGGCTGGGCGAGCAGTACTTC
TRBJ1-2,NA,NA,TRBV6-6,CASTKGQGYSGYTF,TGTGCCAGCACCAAAGGCCAGGGTTACTCTGGCTACACCTTC
TRBJ2-7,TRBD2,NA,TRBV7-2,CASSLTSGNPSYEQYF,TGTGCCAGCAGCTTAACTAGCGGGAACCCCTCCTACGAGCAGTACTTC
TRBJ1-2,TRBD1,NA,TRBV11-3,CASSKGQGADGYTF,TGTGCCAGCAGCAAGGGACAGGGGGCAGATGGCTACACCTTC
TRBJ1-1,TRBD1,NA,TRBV30,CAWRAPGGTEAFF,TGTGCCTGGAGAGCGCCAGGGGGCACTGAAGCTTTCTTT
TRBJ2-1,NA,NA,TRBV24-1,CATSDPRVGTQEQFF,TGTGCCACCAGTGATCCTCGGGTGGGGACACAGGAGCAGTTCTTC
TRBJ2-1,NA,NA,TRBV12-3/TRBV12-4,CASSPKIGQFF,TGTGCCAGCAGTCCTAAAATCGGGCAGTTCTTC
TRBJ1-2,NA,NA,TRBV6-5,CASNRQAYGYTF,TGTGCCAGCAACCGACAGGCGTATGGCTACACCTTC
TRBJ1-1,NA,NA,TRBV19,CASSRGAGLNTEAFF,TGTGCCAGTAGCCGCGGGGCAGGCCTGAACACTGAAGCTTTCTTT
TRBJ2-7,NA,NA,TRBV21-1,CASSKSFRQSPYEQYF,TGTGCCAGCAGCAAAAGTTTCCGACAGTCCCCCTACGAGCAGTACTTC
TRBJ1-2,NA,NA,TRBV7-9,CASSFMGKADGYTF,TGTGCCAGCAGCTTTATGGGCAAAGCAGATGGCTACACCTTC
TRBJ2-7,NA,NA,TRBV27,CASIATGEGEQYF,TGTGCCAGCATAGCGACAGGGGAGGGCGAGCAGTACTTC
TRBJ2-7,TRBD2,few,TRBV6-5,CASSYSGTRGVYEQYF,TGTGCCAGCAGTTACTCTGGTACCCGGGGGGTCTACGAGCAGTACTTC
TRBJ2-7,NA,NA,TRBV5-4,CASSGSGNSVSYEQYF,TGTGCCAGCAGCGGTTCGGGGAATTCGGTTTCCTACGAGCAGTACTTC
TRBJ1-2,NA,NA,TRBV5-8,CASSLGGLYGYTF,TGTGCCAGCAGCTTGGGCGGCCTCTATGGCTACACCTTC
TRBJ1-5,NA,NA,TRBV2,CASSAVPRQPQHF,TGTGCCAGCAGTGCCGTTCCCCGGCAGCCCCAGCATTTT
TRBJ1-2,TRBD1,few,TRBV2,CASSDGQGLSYGYTF,TGTGCCAGCAGTGATGGACAGGGGCTGAGCTATGGCTACACCTTC
TRBJ2-7,NA,NA,TRBV7-2,CASSSSGVAYEQYF,TGTGCCAGCAGCTCATCAGGGGTAGCCTACGAGCAGTACTTC
TRBJ2-7,TRBD1,NA,TRBV5-1,CASSQGTGEGSEQYF,TGCGCCAGCAGCCAAGGGACAGGGGAAGGAAGCGAGCAGTACTTC
TRBJ2-1,NA,once,TRBV4-2,CASSQEPGLASNEQFF,TGTGCCAGCAGCCAAGAACCCGGGCTAGCCTCCAATGAGCAGTTCTTC
TRBJ2-7,NA,few,TRBV5-6,CASSLGSNSRKYF,TGTGCCAGCAGCCTTGGGTCCAACAGCCGAAAGTACTTC
TRBJ1-2,TRBD1,NA,TRBV3-1/TRBV3-2,CASSRTDRGLGYTF,TGTGCCAGCAGCCGAACGGACAGGGGGCTAGGCTACACCTTC
TRBJ2-7,TRBD2,NA,TRBV28,CASSFRTSGSTGEYF,TGTGCCAGCAGTTTCCGGACTAGCGGATCAACCGGGGAGTACTTC
TRBJ2-1,TRBD2,once,TRBV4-1,CASSHALAGGRNEQFF,TGCGCCAGCAGCCACGCACTAGCGGGGGGGCGGAATGAGCAGTTCTTC
TRBJ2-2,NA,NA,TRBV30,CAWSVLTASGELFF,TGTGCCTGGAGTGTACTGACAGCCTCCGGGGAGCTGTTTTTT
TRBJ2-7,NA,once,TRBV19,CASSPRVFSYEQYF,TGTGCCAGTAGTCCCCGGGTCTTCTCCTACGAGCAGTACTTC
TRBJ1-5,NA,NA,TRBV18,CASSPEGVTQPQHF,TGTGCCAGCTCACCCGAGGGGGTCACTCAGCCCCAGCATTTT
TRBJ2-1,TRBD1,NA,TRBV5-1,CASSRTGNEQFF,TGCGCCAGCAGTCGGACAGGGAATGAGCAGTTCTTC
TRBJ1-1,TRBD1,NA,TRBV6-6,CASTLKGAAEAFF,TGTGCCAGCACCCTGAAGGGGGCGGCTGAAGCTTTCTTT
TRBJ2-5,TRBD1,NA,TRBV5-1,CASSSTTGYIVETQYF,TGCGCCAGCAGCTCGACGACAGGGTACATTGTAGAGACCCAGTACTTC
TRBJ1-6,NA,NA,TRBV4-2,CASSQDVQGDSYNSPLHF,TGTGCCAGCAGCCAGGACGTACAGGGCGACTCCTATAATTCACCCCTCCACTTT
TRBJ1-6,TRBD1,NA,TRBV6-2/TRBV6-3,CASSLRDRGSGSPLHF,TGTGCCAGCAGCCTCCGGGACAGGGGGTCCGGCTCACCCCTCCACTTT
TRBJ2-1,TRBD2,NA,TRBV7-2,CASSLAGTSGYNEQFF,TGTGCCAGCAGCTTAGCGGGGACTAGCGGTTACAATGAGCAGTTCTTC
TRBJ1-2,TRBD1,NA,TRBV27,CASSLRVGQGAYYGYTF,TGTGCCAGCAGTTTACGGGTAGGACAGGGGGCCTACTATGGCTACACCTTC
TRBJ2-7,NA,NA,TRBV7-2,CASKVLGGFTYEQYF,TGTGCCAGCAAGGTCCTCGGCGGGTTTACCTACGAGCAGTACTTC
TRBJ1-2,NA,once,TRBV28,CASSLAVTSGGYTF,TGTGCCAGCAGTTTAGCAGTCACTAGCGGTGGCTACACCTTC
TRBJ2-7,NA,few,TRBV7-9,CASSSQGKGYEQYF,TGTGCCAGCAGCTCCCAGGGGAAAGGCTACGAGCAGTACTTC
TRBJ2-1,TRBD2,NA,TRBV11-2,CAVSRTSGSHEQFF,TGTGCCGTTAGCAGGACTAGCGGGAGCCATGAGCAGTTCTTC
TRBJ1-2,TRBD1,NA,TRBV27,CASSLSTGTYGYTF,TGTGCCAGCAGTTTATCGACAGGGACATATGGCTACACCTTC
TRBJ2-7,NA,NA,TRBV5-1,CASSTAGTYEQYF,TGCGCCAGTTCGACAGCCGGAACCTACGAGCAGTACTTC
TRBJ1-1,NA,NA,TRBV19,CASSIDLRSGRRAFF,TGTGCCAGTAGTATAGATCTGAGGAGTGGGAGGAGGGCTTTCTTT
TRBJ2-2,NA,NA,TRBV6-4,CASSASGPSTGELFF,TGTGCCAGCAGTGCCAGCGGCCCTAGCACCGGGGAGCTGTTTTTT